The rows below give T cell receptor beta chains drawn from one sample of a study of shared clonotypes between healthy human individuals. The repertoire was sequenced with immunoSEQ multiplex PCR; TCRdb's copy has only in-frame clones and lacks some. The table includes approximately 600,000 clones, around 96% detected once. The sequenced sample was naive CD8+ T cells sorted from blood. These receptors all come from a woman in her 30s in good health. Both conserved end residues are part of each CDR3. The D gene is left open where the match is weak. Size tells how often a clone was seen (once, few, many) or the class of an expanded clone, and some rows leave it out.

>TRBJ1-2|TRBV25-1|-|-
CASSEWDNDYTF
TGTGCCAGCAGTGAATGGGACAATGACTACACCTTC
>TRBJ2-7|TRBV27|-|-
CATSPASIVYEQYF
TGTGCCACCTCCCCGGCTTCAATTGTCTACGAGCAGTACTTC
>TRBJ2-5|TRBV4-1|-|-
CASSQVVSETQYF
TGCGCCAGCAGCCAAGTGGTTTCGGAGACCCAGTACTTC
>TRBJ2-1|TRBV9|TRBD2|-
CASSEGLAGAEQFF
TGTGCCAGCAGCGAGGGACTAGCGGGAGCTGAGCAGTTCTTC
>TRBJ2-1|TRBV19|-|-
CAPSGGWRGSYNEQFF
TGTGCCCCTAGTGGGGGGTGGAGGGGGTCCTACAATGAGCAGTTCTTC
>TRBJ1-5|TRBV28|-|-
CASNLSNQPQHF
TGTGCCAGCAACCTAAGCAATCAGCCCCAGCATTTT
>TRBJ2-3|TRBV6-5|-|-
CASAYGGNADTQYF
TGTGCCAGCGCCTATGGCGGGAATGCAGATACGCAGTATTTT
>TRBJ1-5|TRBV2|-|few
CASSEGTNNQPQHF
TGTGCCAGCAGTGAGGGGACTAACAATCAGCCCCAGCATTTT
>TRBJ1-2|TRBV9|-|-
CASSVPGDAGGYTF
TGTGCCAGCAGCGTGCCGGGGGACGCCGGTGGCTACACCTTC
>TRBJ1-2|TRBV28|TRBD1|-
CASSPQGELYGYTF
TGTGCCAGCAGTCCCCAGGGGGAACTCTATGGCTACACCTTC
>TRBJ2-2|TRBV20-1|TRBD2|-
CSARDYRELFF
TGCAGTGCCCGGGACTACAGGGAGCTGTTTTTT
>TRBJ2-3|TRBV9|TRBD1|-
CASSVQGAGTDTQYF
TGTGCCAGCAGCGTACAGGGGGCCGGCACAGATACGCAGTATTTT
>TRBJ1-2|TRBV29-1|TRBD1|-
CSLDRGSGYGYTF
TGCAGCCTTGACAGGGGTTCCGGCTATGGCTACACCTTC
>TRBJ2-7|TRBV5-6|-|-
CASSLLTKNYEQYF
TGTGCCAGCAGCTTGCTCACAAAAAACTACGAGCAGTACTTC
>TRBJ2-3|TRBV7-9|-|-
CASSLEWEEQDTQYF
TGTGCCAGCAGCTTAGAGTGGGAAGAGCAGGATACGCAGTATTTT
>TRBJ2-3|TRBV28|-|-
CASSSPREAWVDTQYF
TGTGCCAGCAGTTCCCCCAGGGAGGCCTGGGTGGATACGCAGTATTTT
>TRBJ2-7|TRBV29-1|-|-
CSVGLLYEQYF
TGCAGCGTTGGTCTTTTATACGAGCAGTACTTC
>TRBJ2-3|TRBV4-1|TRBD2|-
CASSQNPILAGTTDTQYF
TGCGCCAGCAGCCAAAACCCCATACTAGCGGGAACTACAGATACGCAGTATTTT
>TRBJ2-7|TRBV28|-|-
CASSRTGSPLLVEQYF
TGTGCCAGCAGTCGAACAGGGAGCCCCCTCCTAGTCGAGCAGTACTTC
>TRBJ2-7|TRBV9|-|-
CASSAGTLPYEQYF
TGTGCCAGCAGCGCCGGGACACTACCCTACGAGCAGTACTTC
>TRBJ2-7|TRBV11-2|-|-
CASSRGPEQYF
TGTGCCAGCAGCAGAGGTCCAGAGCAGTACTTC
>TRBJ2-1|TRBV7-8|TRBD2|-
CASHREASSYNEQFF
TGTGCCAGCCACCGGGAGGCGAGCTCCTACAATGAGCAGTTCTTC
>TRBJ1-2|TRBV5-1|-|-
CASSQGYGLNYGYTF
TGCGCCAGCAGCCAAGGATACGGACTGAACTATGGCTACACCTTC
>TRBJ1-6|TRBV28|-|-
CASSFRFNDSPLHF
TGTGCCAGCAGTTTCAGGTTTAACGATTCACCCCTCCACTTT
>TRBJ2-7|TRBV27|TRBD2|-
CASRLAGGRYEQYF
TGTGCCAGCAGACTAGCGGGAGGGCGGTACGAGCAGTACTTC
>TRBJ2-7|TRBV6-5|TRBD2|-
CASSYVSGAYEQYF
TGTGCCAGCAGTTACGTTAGCGGGGCCTACGAGCAGTACTTC
>TRBJ2-2|TRBV7-9|-|-
CATSPQRTGELFF
TGTGCCACCTCCCCTCAGAGAACCGGGGAGCTGTTTTTT
>TRBJ2-1|TRBV19|TRBD2|once
CASMGGRGNEQFF
TGTGCCAGTATGGGCGGGAGGGGAAATGAGCAGTTCTTC
>TRBJ2-3|TRBV13|-|-
CASSSRDFSTDTQYF
TGTGCCAGCAGCTCTCGGGACTTTTCCACAGATACGCAGTATTTT
>TRBJ2-7|TRBV11-3|-|-
CASSLGGHEQYF
TGTGCCAGCAGCCTAGGGGGACACGAGCAGTACTTC
>TRBJ2-7|TRBV4-1|TRBD2|-
CASSQAGRIGGLAGPVLSEQYF
TGCGCCAGCAGCCAAGCCGGACGAATAGGGGGATTAGCGGGACCAGTTCTATCCGAGCAGTACTTC
>TRBJ1-1|TRBV15|-|-
CATSLEGNTEAFF
TGTGCCACCAGCCTTGAGGGGAACACTGAAGCTTTCTTT
>TRBJ2-7|TRBV27|TRBD2|-
CASSFGVGGPEQYF
TGTGCCAGCAGTTTCGGGGTGGGAGGGCCAGAGCAGTACTTC
>TRBJ2-3|TRBV30|-|-
CALEGVDTQYF
TGTGCCCTGGAGGGTGTGGATACGCAGTATTTT
>TRBJ2-3|TRBV7-6|-|-
CASSSPRTDTQYF
TGTGCCAGCAGCTCCCCGCGGACAGATACGCAGTATTTT
>TRBJ2-1|TRBV4-1|TRBD2|-
CASSPIELAETYNEQFF
TGCGCCAGCAGCCCCATCGAACTAGCGGAGACCTACAATGAGCAGTTCTTC
>TRBJ1-2|TRBV2|TRBD1|-
CASKYRGYDGYTF
TGTGCCAGCAAGTACAGGGGGTATGATGGCTACACCTTC
>TRBJ2-1|TRBV4-1|TRBD2|-
CASSQAFSGRLVEQFF
TGCGCCAGCAGCCAAGCCTTCAGCGGGAGATTGGTTGAGCAGTTCTTC
>TRBJ2-7|TRBV9|-|once
CASSVGGDEQYF
TGTGCCAGCAGCGTAGGAGGGGACGAGCAGTACTTC
>TRBJ1-5|TRBV7-8|-|-
CASSLESQGRNQPQHF
TGTGCCAGCAGCTTAGAGTCCCAGGGAAGGAATCAGCCCCAGCATTTT
>TRBJ1-5|TRBV6-1|TRBD1|-
CASSEERTGGYNQPQHF
TGTGCCAGCAGTGAAGAGCGGACAGGAGGCTACAATCAGCCCCAGCATTTT
>TRBJ2-3|TRBV28|TRBD2|-
CASSLLLAGGLTDTQYF
TGTGCCAGCAGTCTATTACTAGCGGGAGGGTTAACAGATACGCAGTATTTT
>TRBJ2-1|TRBV11-2|TRBD2|-
CASSLVSGLEVSYNEQFF
TGTGCCAGCAGCTTAGTTTCGGGACTAGAGGTTTCCTACAATGAGCAGTTCTTC
>TRBJ2-7|TRBV11-2|-|-
CASSLGGNEQYF
TGTGCCAGCAGCCTTGGTGGGAACGAGCAGTACTTC
>TRBJ2-2|TRBV5-6|-|-
CASSLERATLTGELFF
TGTGCCAGCAGCTTGGAACGAGCCACCCTGACCGGGGAGCTGTTTTTT
>TRBJ1-2|TRBV4-1|TRBD1|-
CASSPETGVNYGYTF
TGCGCCAGCAGCCCTGAGACAGGGGTTAACTATGGCTACACCTTC
>TRBJ2-7|TRBV27|-|-
CASSPLGHEQYF
TGTGCCAGCAGTCCCCTGGGCCACGAGCAGTACTTC
>TRBJ2-7|TRBV6-6|-|-
CASSYSGQRDYYEQYF
TGTGCCAGCAGTTACTCGGGGCAGCGAGACTACTACGAGCAGTACTTC
>TRBJ2-3|TRBV10-3|TRBD2|-
CAISLSEAGASTDTQYF
TGTGCCATCAGTTTATCCGAAGCGGGAGCGAGCACAGATACGCAGTATTTT
>TRBJ2-3|TRBV15|TRBD2|-
CATSRGRLAGVEDTQYF
TGTGCCACCAGCAGAGGGAGACTAGCGGGAGTGGAAGATACGCAGTATTTT
>TRBJ1-4|TRBV30|-|-
CAWSVAFNEKLFF
TGTGCCTGGAGTGTGGCCTTTAATGAAAAACTGTTTTTT
>TRBJ1-5|TRBV30|-|-
CASWGSGVVQPQHF
TGTGCCTCCTGGGGGTCCGGGGTAGTTCAGCCCCAGCATTTT
>TRBJ2-7|TRBV5-4|TRBD2|-
CASSPTSGTYEQYF
TGTGCCAGCAGCCCCACTAGCGGGACCTACGAGCAGTACTTC